This section outlines one T cell receptor (beta chain) sequence together with its context. What it binds is not known. Sequencing used immunoSEQ multiplex PCR; TCRdb keeps in-frame clones, though not all of them. The table records some 680,000 clones, about 80% of them present only once. This entry is derived from a study of shared clonotypes between healthy human individuals. The CDR3 sequence is 12 residues long. V lost 0 bases and J lost 14, with 13 bases in between. The V gene's germline CDR1 is SGHDN and CDR2 FVKESK. Broader study findings: Among non-shared clonotypes, generation probabilities were lower than among those shared by all four donors. Rarefaction revealed incomplete sorted-subset sequencing despite large depth.

The clonotype originates from a woman under 40 in good health. Sequencing was done on a sample of memory CD4+ T cells sorted from blood. Noted subset: CD45RA-negative fraction. V and J are TRBV14 and TRBJ1-2; the D gene is possibly TRBD1 (5 bases). The DNA for the CDR3 is TGTGCCAGCAGCCAAGAACCCCGGGGGTTGACCTTC. Its translation is CASSQEPRGLTF.